This is a list of T cell receptor beta chains from one sample in a study of blood T cell repertoires in COVID-19. Sequencing used immunoSEQ multiplex PCR; TCRdb keeps in-frame clones, though not all of them. The sample lists over 250,000 clones, around nine tenths occurring once. The sequenced sample was peripheral blood. Source of these receptors: a middle-aged man who had recovered from COVID-19. Both conserved end residues are part of each CDR3. The D gene is left open where the match is weak. Not every row has a clone size; where given, it reads once, few, many or a size class.

V gene: TRBV14; D gene: TRBD1; clone size: NA; J gene: TRBJ2-7; CDR3 DNA: TGTGCCAGCGCCCAGGGACAGGGAGTCCCCTCCTACGAGCAGTACTTC; CDR3 protein: CASAQGQGVPSYEQYF
V gene: TRBV23-1; D gene: TRBD1; clone size: NA; J gene: TRBJ1-3; CDR3 DNA: TGCGCCAGCAGTCAATCGCGACAGGGGTCTGGAAACACCATATATTTT; CDR3 protein: CASSQSRQGSGNTIYF
V gene: TRBV7-3; D gene: NA; clone size: NA; J gene: TRBJ2-3; CDR3 DNA: TGTGCCAGCAGCTTGGGGGGACCTAGACTGATGTTGGATTTT; CDR3 protein: CASSLGGPRLMLDF
V gene: TRBV4-1; D gene: NA; clone size: few; J gene: TRBJ2-3; CDR3 DNA: TGCGCCAGCAGCCCTAATGACTCCGAAGATACGCAGTATTTT; CDR3 protein: CASSPNDSEDTQYF
V gene: TRBV27; D gene: NA; clone size: NA; J gene: TRBJ1-4; CDR3 DNA: TGTGCCAGCAGAACAGGGGAAAAACTGTTTTTT; CDR3 protein: CASRTGEKLFF
V gene: TRBV6-5; D gene: NA; clone size: NA; J gene: TRBJ1-6; CDR3 DNA: TGTGCCGGGGGGAAGGGGCCTGAATCTTCACCCCTCCACTTT; CDR3 protein: CAGGKGPESSPLHF
V gene: TRBV3-1/TRBV3-2; D gene: TRBD1; clone size: NA; J gene: TRBJ1-2; CDR3 DNA: TGTGCCAGCAGCCGACAGGGAGGCTATGGCTACACCTTC; CDR3 protein: CASSRQGGYGYTF
V gene: TRBV4-3; D gene: TRBD1; clone size: NA; J gene: TRBJ1-4; CDR3 DNA: TGCGCCAGCAGCGAAGAGGGACAGGGAGAGGAAAAACTGTTTTTT; CDR3 protein: CASSEEGQGEEKLFF
V gene: TRBV10-3; D gene: NA; clone size: NA; J gene: TRBJ2-7; CDR3 DNA: TGTGCCATCAGTGAGTTCGCCTCAGGTGGGCAGAACGAGCAGTACTTC; CDR3 protein: CAISEFASGGQNEQYF
V gene: TRBV6-5; D gene: NA; clone size: NA; J gene: TRBJ2-5; CDR3 DNA: TGTGCCAGCACGCAGGGGCTCGGCGAGACCCAGTACTTC; CDR3 protein: CASTQGLGETQYF
V gene: TRBV6-5; D gene: NA; clone size: few; J gene: TRBJ1-2; CDR3 DNA: TGTGCCAGCGCTGTTGCGTCTGGCTACACCTTC; CDR3 protein: CASAVASGYTF
V gene: TRBV10-3; D gene: NA; clone size: NA; J gene: TRBJ2-2; CDR3 DNA: TGTGCCATCAGTGATCCACAGGGTTCAGGCACCGGGGAGCTGTTTTTT; CDR3 protein: CAISDPQGSGTGELFF
V gene: TRBV27; D gene: NA; clone size: few; J gene: TRBJ2-1; CDR3 DNA: TGTGCCAGCACCGACAATGAGCAGTTCTTC; CDR3 protein: CASTDNEQFF
V gene: TRBV7-6; D gene: NA; clone size: once; J gene: TRBJ2-5; CDR3 DNA: TGTGCCAGCAGCTTAGTAGGGGGAGCGAAGACCCAGTACTTC; CDR3 protein: CASSLVGGAKTQYF
V gene: TRBV3-1/TRBV3-2; D gene: TRBD2; clone size: NA; J gene: TRBJ2-3; CDR3 DNA: TGTGCCAGCAGCCAAGTTAGCGGGAGCCTCGGAGGTACGCAGTATTTT; CDR3 protein: CASSQVSGSLGGTQYF
V gene: TRBV7-9; D gene: NA; clone size: NA; J gene: TRBJ2-7; CDR3 DNA: TGTGCCAGCAGCTTCTCCGACACGGCCTATGGTGAGCAGTACTTC; CDR3 protein: CASSFSDTAYGEQYF
V gene: TRBV12-5; D gene: NA; clone size: NA; J gene: TRBJ1-1; CDR3 DNA: TGTGCTAGTGGTTTGGCGGGGGGGCCTCAAGCTTTCTTT; CDR3 protein: CASGLAGGPQAFF
V gene: TRBV7-3; D gene: TRBD2; clone size: NA; J gene: TRBJ2-1; CDR3 DNA: TGTGCCAGCAGCTTAATCGTTATGCCTTCGGGGGAGGGGCAGTTCTTC; CDR3 protein: CASSLIVMPSGEGQFF
V gene: TRBV7-2; D gene: NA; clone size: NA; J gene: TRBJ1-6; CDR3 DNA: TGTGCCAGCAGCTTAGGGTACACCGAGGGTAATTCACCCCTCCACTTT; CDR3 protein: CASSLGYTEGNSPLHF
V gene: TRBV11-2; D gene: NA; clone size: NA; J gene: TRBJ2-1; CDR3 DNA: TGTGCCAGCAGCTTAGGAGTGGCTAGCATGGATGAGCAGTTCTTC; CDR3 protein: CASSLGVASMDEQFF
V gene: TRBV4-1; D gene: TRBD2; clone size: NA; J gene: TRBJ2-1; CDR3 DNA: TGCGCCAGCAGCCCCCCGACTAGCGGGAAATACAATGAGCAGTTCTTC; CDR3 protein: CASSPPTSGKYNEQFF
V gene: TRBV11-3; D gene: NA; clone size: NA; J gene: TRBJ2-7; CDR3 DNA: TGTGCCAGCAGCTATACATCAAGGAGGGCCTACGAGCAGTACTTC; CDR3 protein: CASSYTSRRAYEQYF
V gene: TRBV15; D gene: NA; clone size: NA; J gene: TRBJ2-7; CDR3 DNA: TGTGCCACCAGCAGAGATTGGAGCTACGAGCAGTACTTC; CDR3 protein: CATSRDWSYEQYF
V gene: TRBV27; D gene: NA; clone size: NA; J gene: TRBJ1-6; CDR3 DNA: TGTGCCAGCAGTAACACCGCTTATAATTCACCCCTCCACTTT; CDR3 protein: CASSNTAYNSPLHF
V gene: TRBV15; D gene: NA; clone size: NA; J gene: TRBJ1-5; CDR3 DNA: TGTGCCACCAGTCCGGGGTATAGCAATCAGCCCCAGCATTTT; CDR3 protein: CATSPGYSNQPQHF
V gene: TRBV29-1; D gene: TRBD1; clone size: once; J gene: TRBJ2-7; CDR3 DNA: TGCAGCGTTGATTCCGACAGGGGCTCCTACGAGCAGTACTTC; CDR3 protein: CSVDSDRGSYEQYF
V gene: TRBV7-2; D gene: TRBD2; clone size: once; J gene: TRBJ2-7; CDR3 DNA: TGTGCCAGCAGCTTTCGTCTAGCGGGAGGTACAGGATGGGTCGAGCAGTACTTC; CDR3 protein: CASSFRLAGGTGWVEQYF
V gene: TRBV27; D gene: TRBD1; clone size: NA; J gene: TRBJ1-2; CDR3 DNA: TGTGCCAGCAGTCCCAACACAGGGGCCGGGGATGGCTACACCTTC; CDR3 protein: CASSPNTGAGDGYTF
V gene: TRBV28; D gene: NA; clone size: NA; J gene: TRBJ2-7; CDR3 DNA: TGTGCCAGCAGTACCCCTGGGAGCGGCGGCTACGAGCAGTACTTC; CDR3 protein: CASSTPGSGGYEQYF
V gene: TRBV7-2; D gene: NA; clone size: NA; J gene: TRBJ1-4; CDR3 DNA: TGTGCCAGCAGCTTAGGGGCGTTTGGTGAAAAACTGTTTTTT; CDR3 protein: CASSLGAFGEKLFF
V gene: TRBV13; D gene: TRBD1; clone size: NA; J gene: TRBJ2-3; CDR3 DNA: TGTGCCAGCAGCCCCCGGGACAGGGGAGATACGCAGTATTTT; CDR3 protein: CASSPRDRGDTQYF
V gene: TRBV25-1; D gene: NA; clone size: NA; J gene: TRBJ2-3; CDR3 DNA: TGTGCCAGCAGTGCTAGTAGGGGTTGGGGCACAGATACGCAGTATTTT; CDR3 protein: CASSASRGWGTDTQYF
V gene: TRBV12-3/TRBV12-4; D gene: NA; clone size: once; J gene: TRBJ2-7; CDR3 DNA: TGTGCCAGCAGTTTAGGTTACTACGAGCAGTACTTC; CDR3 protein: CASSLGYYEQYF
V gene: TRBV5-1; D gene: NA; clone size: NA; J gene: TRBJ2-5; CDR3 DNA: TGCGCCAGCAGCTTGGAGGCAGGTCAGGGGGAGACCCAGTACTTC; CDR3 protein: CASSLEAGQGETQYF
V gene: TRBV19; D gene: TRBD1; clone size: NA; J gene: TRBJ1-5; CDR3 DNA: TGTGCCAGTAGTACGACAGGGGGGAGCAATCAGCCCCAGCATTTT; CDR3 protein: CASSTTGGSNQPQHF
V gene: TRBV7-2; D gene: TRBD2; clone size: NA; J gene: TRBJ2-3; CDR3 DNA: TGTGCCAGCAGCCCGGGACTAGCTGCGGATACGCAGTATTTT; CDR3 protein: CASSPGLAADTQYF
V gene: TRBV9; D gene: TRBD1; clone size: NA; J gene: TRBJ2-7; CDR3 DNA: TGTGCCAGCAGCGTAGGGCCAGGGGGATCCTACGAGCAGTACTTC; CDR3 protein: CASSVGPGGSYEQYF
V gene: TRBV9; D gene: NA; clone size: NA; J gene: TRBJ2-5; CDR3 DNA: TGTGCCAGCAGCGCAGGCGAGAGGGACCAAGAGACCCAGTACTTC; CDR3 protein: CASSAGERDQETQYF
V gene: TRBV2; D gene: NA; clone size: few; J gene: TRBJ1-6; CDR3 DNA: TGTGCCAGCAGTACGGTCGGGGTAGCCAAGTCACCCCTCCACTTT; CDR3 protein: CASSTVGVAKSPLHF
V gene: TRBV5-1; D gene: TRBD1; clone size: once; J gene: TRBJ1-4; CDR3 DNA: TGCGCCAGCAGCTACGGACAGGGGGTAGGCGAAAAACTGTTTTTT; CDR3 protein: CASSYGQGVGEKLFF
V gene: TRBV29-1; D gene: NA; clone size: NA; J gene: TRBJ2-2; CDR3 DNA: TGCAGCGCAGATGGGGGGGCGCTTACCGGGGAGCTGTTTTTT; CDR3 protein: CSADGGALTGELFF
V gene: TRBV6-2/TRBV6-3; D gene: NA; clone size: NA; J gene: TRBJ2-1; CDR3 DNA: TGTGCCAGCAGTTGGGGGGGCCGGGACAATGAGCAGTTCTTC; CDR3 protein: CASSWGGRDNEQFF
V gene: TRBV10-3; D gene: NA; clone size: NA; J gene: TRBJ1-4; CDR3 DNA: TGTGCCATCAGTGAGCAGGGAGGTGTCGAAAAACTGTTTTTT; CDR3 protein: CAISEQGGVEKLFF
V gene: TRBV15; D gene: TRBD1; clone size: NA; J gene: TRBJ2-3; CDR3 DNA: TGTGCCACCAGCAGAGCGGACAGGGGTACAGATACGCAGTATTTT; CDR3 protein: CATSRADRGTDTQYF
V gene: TRBV6-5; D gene: NA; clone size: NA; J gene: TRBJ2-6; CDR3 DNA: TGTGCCAGCAGTTACTCTTTATTCCCGGGGGCCAACGTCCTGACTTTC; CDR3 protein: CASSYSLFPGANVLTF
V gene: TRBV5-1; D gene: NA; clone size: NA; J gene: TRBJ1-2; CDR3 DNA: TGCGCCAGCAGCTTGAGGCAGGGAGGTAACTATGGCTACACCTTC; CDR3 protein: CASSLRQGGNYGYTF